The 29 T cell receptor beta chains presented below share a single source sample, sequenced in a study of vaccination and CD4 T cells after COVID-19. Documented treatment: approximately 11-day PBMC culture with coronavirus spike peptide pools or control peptides (ViraFEST assay). Their antigens remain unidentified. Cultured CD4+ T cells had their DNA profiled by the Oncomine TCR Beta short-read assay. One entry per CDR3 protein results from TCRdb running MiXCR on the PCR reads. There are approximately 12,000 distinct CDR3 sequences in the sample; around 60% occur only once, and roughly 23% lies in the top ten. The material sequenced was CD4+ T cells from blood, cultured in vitro. These receptors all come from a human donor who had recovered from COVID-19.

This clonotype was recorded a few times. This chain connects TRBV7-2 to TRBJ2-5; 8 positions match TRBD2. Germline V lookup: CDR1 SGHTA, CDR2 FQGNSA. The CDR3 extends over 15 amino acids. V was pared by 11 bases and J by 3 bases, with 14 bases of the junction left unmatched. This CDR3 is CALGGGRGAKETQYF. The CDR3 DNA follows: TGTGCCCTCGGGGGGGGTAGGGGAGCAAAAGAGACCCAGTACTTC.

CDR3 loop: CASSETGGWGNEQFF. The CDR3 bases are TGTGCCAGCAGTGAAACAGGGGGCTGGGGCAATGAGCAGTTCTTC. The V gene is TRBV6-1, the J gene TRBJ2-1; 9 bases agree with TRBD1. Germline CDR1 and CDR2: MNHNS and SASEGT. The CDR3 has 15 amino acids. V was pared by 2 bases and J by 6 bases, with 5 bases of the junction left unmatched.

The J gene is TRBJ2-7, the V gene TRBV27; TRBD2 aligns across 10 bases. Germline CDR1 reads MNHEY; CDR2 reads SMNVEV (reference sequence). After removal of 0 bases from V and 2 bases from J, the junction contained 4 bases not matched to a gene. This CDR3 is 16 amino acids long. CDR3: CASSLSGLAVPYEQYF. The CDR3 nucleotides are TGTGCCAGCAGTTTATCCGGACTAGCGGTCCCCTACGAGCAGTACTTC.

The V gene is TRBV28, the J gene TRBJ1-2, with no clear D. This CDR3 comprises 12 residues. CDR1 is MDHEN, CDR2 SYDVKM, per germline. V lost 4 bases and J 8 bases, leaving 11 bases between the germline ends. The CDR3 DNA follows: TGTGCCAGCAGTTGGGGTCAGAGGGGCTACACCTTC. It translates to CASSWGQRGYTF.

The chain couples TRBV7-6 to TRBJ1-1; D remains ambiguous. The germline V and J ends were trimmed by 1 base and 1 base, with 10 bases remaining between them. The CDR3 is 15 amino acids. Per germline, CDR1 SGHVS and CDR2 FNYEAQ. The CDR3 here is CASSLVPGSNTEAFF. For the CDR3, the DNA is TGTGCCAGCAGCTTAGTTCCGGGCTCGAACACTGAAGCTTTCTTT.

The chain uses TRBV15 and TRBJ2-6, with 8 bases matching TRBD1. V was pared by 8 bases and J by 4 bases, with 4 bases of the junction left unmatched. The V gene's germline CDR1 is LNHNV and CDR2 YYDKDF (reference sequence). This CDR3 region has 14 residues. The CDR3 DNA reads as TGTGCCACCGAGACAGGGGAGGGGGCCAACGTCCTGACTTTC. This translates into CATETGEGANVLTF.

The V gene is TRBV19, the J gene TRBJ2-3; possibly TRBD1 or TRBD2 for D (6 bases each). The V end was cut by 6 bases, the J end by 2 bases, with 12 bases between. CDR3 size: 14 residues. Germline loops: CDR1 LNHDA, CDR2 SQIVND (reference sequence). The CDR3 sequence is CASRRPGATDTQYF. DNA of the CDR3: TGTGCCAGTAGACGCCCGGGGGCCACAGATACGCAGTATTTT.

The chain uses TRBV20-1 and TRBJ2-4; TRBD1 agrees at 9 bases. CDR3 size: 15 residues. Germline CDR1 reads DFQATT; CDR2 reads SNEGSKA (reference sequence). J gave up 8 bases and V 6 bases, and 14 bases lay outside the gene matches. The chain's CDR3 is CSANKDRGKSDIQYF. CDR3 nucleotides: TGCAGTGCCAACAAGGACAGGGGAAAGTCGGACATTCAGTACTTC.

The sample holds one count of this clonotype. CDR3 nucleotides: TGTGCCAGCAGCACAGCAGATACGCAGTATTTT. Amino acid sequence: CASSTADTQYF. The gene calls are TRBV7-2 and TRBJ2-3; D gene ambiguous. The CDR3 sequence is 11 residues long. Trimming shortened V by 5 bases and J by 4 bases, and 4 bases separated the two germline ends. Germline-derived CDR1 and CDR2 are SGHTA and FQGNSA.

V is TRBV7-2 and J is TRBJ2-7; 15 bases are a match to TRBD2. J gave up 0 bases and V 3 bases, and 9 bases lay outside the gene matches. This CDR3 is 19 amino acids long. Germline CDR1 and CDR2: SGHTA and FQGNSA. In DNA form, the CDR3 reads TGTGCCAGCAGCTTTGCCGGGACTAGCGGGAGGTGGGGCTCCTACGAGCAGTACTTC. Protein: CASSFAGTSGRWGSYEQYF.

CDR3: CSAREHNSGNTIYF. The CDR3 region has the DNA TGCAGTGCTAGAGAACACAACTCTGGAAACACCATATATTTT. The chain recombines TRBV20-1 with TRBJ1-3; D is ambiguous. Trimming shortened V by 0 bases and J by 0 bases, and 6 bases separated the two germline ends. Germline V gene sequence: CDR1 DFQATT, CDR2 SNEGSKA (reference sequence). The length of the CDR3 is 14 residues.

This rearrangement joins TRBV6-2 or TRBV6-3 to TRBJ1-2, with TRBD1 identical over 8 bases. V lost 6 bases to trimming and J lost 5 bases; unmatched junction nucleotides: 5. This CDR3 comprises 13 residues. Germline V lookup: CDR1 MNHEY, CDR2 SVGEGT. The CDR3: CASRMTGEYGYTF. The CDR3 DNA sequence: TGTGCCAGCAGGATGACAGGGGAATATGGCTACACCTTC.

J is TRBJ2-1 and V is TRBV7-9, with TRBD2 identical over 8 bases. Trimming took 8 bases from V and 5 from J; bases not matched to a gene: 8. From germline, CDR1 is SEHNR and CDR2 FQNEAQ (reference sequence). The length of the CDR3 is 14 residues. CDR3 DNA sequence: TGTGCCAGCGCCCCCAGCGGGGGCAACAATGAGCAGTTCTTC. This sequence encodes CASAPSGGNNEQFF.

This clonotype was seen only a few times. The rearrangement uses TRBV7-8 and TRBJ1-1, with no clear D. Germline V gives CDR1 SGHVS, CDR2 FQNEAQ. The CDR3 is 13 residues long. Trimming stripped 4 bases from V and 0 bases from J, with 6 bases between. The CDR3 is CASSSGVNTEAFF. CDR3 coding DNA: TGTGCCAGCAGCTCCGGGGTGAACACTGAAGCTTTCTTT.

The chain couples TRBV6-2 or TRBV6-3 to TRBJ1-2; TRBD1 matches at 9 bases. Germline assignment: CDR1 MNHEY and CDR2 SVGEGT. CDR3 length equals 14 residues. Trimming at V came to 3 bases and at J to 8 bases, leaving 7 bases not matched to a gene. CDR3 residues: CASSYGTGRRGYTF. CDR3 sequence (DNA): TGTGCCAGCAGTTATGGGACAGGGAGGAGAGGCTACACCTTC.

V usage is TRBV6-4 and J usage is TRBJ2-7; a weak D match, TRBD1 (6 bases). CDR1 is MRHNA, CDR2 SNTAGT, per germline. V was pared by 6 bases and J by 2 bases, with 23 bases between. CDR3 length equals 17 residues. CDR3: CASRPSGRTADTYEQYF. The CDR3 DNA follows: TGTGCCAGCAGACCCTCCGGGCGGACAGCGGATACCTACGAGCAGTACTTC.

The rearrangement links TRBV15 to TRBJ2-3; no reliable D call. Germline CDR1 is LNHNV and CDR2 is YYDKDF (reference sequence). The CDR3 is made up of 13 amino acids. V was clipped by 4 bases and J by 2 bases, with 7 bases between them. This CDR3 reads CATSKGFTDTQYF. CDR3 bases: TGTGCCACCAGCAAAGGGTTCACAGATACGCAGTATTTT.

This clonotype was detected a few times. The chain uses TRBV7-9 and TRBJ1-1; D remains ambiguous. The CDR3 loop spans 10 amino acids. CDR1 is SEHNR, CDR2 FQNEAQ, per germline (reference sequence). V shed 7 bases and J shed 1 base, with 1 base lying between them. The CDR3: CASKNTEAFF. CDR3 in DNA: TGTGCCAGCAAGAACACTGAAGCTTTCTTT. Full variable domain (rest looked up from reference TRBV7-9 and TRBJ1-1): DTGVSQNPRHKITKRGQNVTFRCDPISEHNRLYWYRQTLGQGPEFLTYFQNEAQLEKSRLLSDRFSAERPKGSFSTLEIQRTEQGDSAMYLCASKNTEAFFGQGTRLTVV.

CDR3 in amino acids: CASGERSSYNEQFF. CDR3 DNA sequence: TGTGCCAGCGGGGAGCGGAGCTCCTACAATGAGCAGTTCTTC. The chain uses TRBV6-1 and TRBJ2-1; a weak D match, TRBD2 (5 bases). In germline, CDR1 is MNHNS, CDR2 SASEGT. This CDR3 spans 14 amino acids. V lost 8 bases, J lost 0 bases, and 11 bases lay in between.

The rearrangement uses TRBV6-2 or TRBV6-3 and TRBJ2-1, with TRBD1 identical over 7 bases. The V segment lost 5 bases and the J segment 6 bases; nucleotides outside the gene matches: 10. The V gene's germline CDR1 is MNHEY and CDR2 SVGEGT. This CDR3 region has 15 residues. The CDR3 coding sequence is TGTGCCAGCAGTAATGACAGGGCGAGTGGCAATGAGCAGTTCTTC. It translates to CASSNDRASGNEQFF.

The chain couples TRBV6-5 to TRBJ2-1; TRBD2 agrees at 8 bases. V was clipped by 0 bases and J by 9 bases; unmatched bases: 7. Per germline, CDR1 MNHEY and CDR2 SVGAGI. The CDR3 has 15 residues. The chain's CDR3 is CASSYSGLEGGEQFF. Written as DNA, the CDR3 is TGTGCCAGCAGTTACTCGGGACTAGAGGGGGGTGAGCAGTTCTTC.

The CDR3 region has the DNA TGTGCCAGCAGTTATGCAGTACAGGGGGTCCACGAGCAGTACTTC. Protein: CASSYAVQGVHEQYF. J is TRBJ2-7 and V is TRBV6-5, with TRBD1 identical over 8 bases. Germline CDR1 is MNHEY and CDR2 is SVGAGI. Trimming removed 3 bases from V and 5 bases from J; junction bases left unmatched: 9. The CDR3 length is 15 residues.

The chain couples TRBV5-1 to TRBJ1-1; D is possibly TRBD1 (6 bases). CDR3 length: 12 residues. Germline CDR1 reads SGHRS; CDR2 reads YFSETQ. Between the trimmed V and J ends, which lost 1 base and 10 bases, there was a span of 11 bases. CDR3 nucleotides: TGCGCCAGCAGCTTGACAGGGCGCGGAGCTTTCTTT. Translating it yields CASSLTGRGAFF.

In this sample, this clonotype turned up once. The chain links TRBV15 to TRBJ2-7, with D unresolved. Trimming took off 3 bases at V and 2 bases at J, with 11 bases between the two ends. This CDR3 spans 14 amino acids. Germline CDR1 LNHNV, CDR2 YYDKDF (reference sequence). The CDR3 DNA follows: TGTGCCACCAGCAGTCTTAGTTACGCCTACGAGCAGTACTTC. The encoded protein is CATSSLSYAYEQYF.

Judged by abundance, this clonotype is medium-sized (0.01 to 0.1%). The chain carries TRBV19 and TRBJ1-5, with TRBD1 matching 11 bases. V shed 3 bases and J 2 bases; nucleotides not matched to a gene: 3. Germline V lookup: CDR1 LNHDA, CDR2 SQIVND (reference sequence). This CDR3 comprises 16 residues. For the CDR3, the DNA is TGTGCCAGTAGTATCCGGGACAGGGGGGGCAATCAGCCCCAGCATTTT. It codes for CASSIRDRGGNQPQHF. The complete variable domain, with remaining parts taken from reference TRBV19 and TRBJ1-5, reads DGGITQSPKYLFRKEGQNVTLSCEQNLNHDAMYWYRQDPGQGLRLIYYSQIVNDFQKGDIAEGYSVSREKKESFPLTVTSAQKNPTAFYLCASSIRDRGGNQPQHFGDGTRLSIL.

J is TRBJ2-7 and V is TRBV6-5, with D maybe TRBD2 (6 bases). The CDR3 has 17 amino acids. Between the trimmed V and J ends, which lost 2 bases and 4 bases, there was a span of 21 bases. Germline lookup yields CDR1 MNHEY and CDR2 SVGAGI. For the CDR3, the DNA is TGTGCCAGCAGTTACCGCGGGGCGGCGGCCATCCCTTACGAGCAGTACTTC. This translates into CASSYRGAAAIPYEQYF.

As DNA, the CDR3 is TGTGCCAGCAGCATTAGCGGGAGGCCTTCCTACGAGCAGTACTTC. This translates into CASSISGRPSYEQYF. The chain has TRBV7-2 and TRBJ2-7; 10 nucleotides match TRBD2. After removal of 5 bases from V and 1 base from J, the junction contained 5 bases not matched to a gene. The CDR3 runs to 15 residues. Germline V CDR1 and CDR2: SGHTA, FQGNSA.

This clonotype was seen more than once but under ten times. This chain joins TRBV6-2 or TRBV6-3 and TRBJ2-1; D gene uncertain. The CDR3 is made up of 11 amino acids. V shed 7 bases and J shed 5 bases, with 6 bases lying between them. The germline V gene encodes CDR1 MNHEY and CDR2 SVGEGT. CDR3 bases: TGTGCCAGCACCCAAGACAATGAGCAGTTCTTC. It codes for CASTQDNEQFF.

The chain is built from TRBV12-3 or TRBV12-4 and TRBJ2-4; 10 nucleotides align to TRBD1. Unmatched junction bases numbered 1, after V lost 2 bases and J lost 6 bases. This CDR3 has 14 residues. The CDR3 protein is CASSLRTGGNIQYF. The CDR3, as DNA: TGTGCCAGCAGTTTACGGACAGGGGGAAACATTCAGTACTTC.